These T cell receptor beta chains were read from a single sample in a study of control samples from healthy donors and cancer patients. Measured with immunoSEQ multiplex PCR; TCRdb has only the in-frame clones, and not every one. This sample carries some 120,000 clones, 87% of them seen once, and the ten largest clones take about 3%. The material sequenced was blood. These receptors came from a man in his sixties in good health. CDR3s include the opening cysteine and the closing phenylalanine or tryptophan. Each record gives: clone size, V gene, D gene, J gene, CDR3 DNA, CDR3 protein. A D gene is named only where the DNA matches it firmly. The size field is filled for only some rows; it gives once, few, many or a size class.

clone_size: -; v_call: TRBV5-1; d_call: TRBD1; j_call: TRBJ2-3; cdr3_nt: TGCGCCAGCAGCTGGGGCAGGGGACAGCAACGCACAGATACGCAGTATTTT; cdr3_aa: CASSWGRGQQRTDTQYF
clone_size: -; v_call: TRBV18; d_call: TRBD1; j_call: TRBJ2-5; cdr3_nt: TGTGCCAGCTCATCTAGGACAGGGGGCCGAGGAGAGACCCAGTACTTC; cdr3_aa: CASSSRTGGRGETQYF
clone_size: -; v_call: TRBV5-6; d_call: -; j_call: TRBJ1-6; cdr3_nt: TGTGCCAGCACCGCTGCTCCGGGACGGCATAATTCACCCCTCCACTTT; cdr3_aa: CASTAAPGRHNSPLHF
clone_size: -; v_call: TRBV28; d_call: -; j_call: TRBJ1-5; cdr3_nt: TGTGCCAGCAGTCAGGGAGTGGGCAATCAGCCCCAGCATTTT; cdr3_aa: CASSQGVGNQPQHF
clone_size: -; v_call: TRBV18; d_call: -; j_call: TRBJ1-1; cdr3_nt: TGTGCCAGCTCACAGGGTCTCACAGGATCGAACACTGAAGCTTTCTTT; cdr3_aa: CASSQGLTGSNTEAFF
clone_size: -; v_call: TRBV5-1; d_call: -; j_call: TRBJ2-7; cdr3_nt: TGCGCCAGCAGCTCGGGTCCTGAAAACTCCGAGCAGTACTTC; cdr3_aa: CASSSGPENSEQYF
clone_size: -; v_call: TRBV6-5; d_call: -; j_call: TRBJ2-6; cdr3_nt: TGTGCCAGCATCTCTGGGGCCAACGTCCTGACTTTC; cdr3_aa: CASISGANVLTF
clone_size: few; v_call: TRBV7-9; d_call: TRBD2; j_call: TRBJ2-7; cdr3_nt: TGTGCCAGCAGCCGAAGCGGGACGGCGAGGGTCTACGAGCAGTACTTC; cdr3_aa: CASSRSGTARVYEQYF
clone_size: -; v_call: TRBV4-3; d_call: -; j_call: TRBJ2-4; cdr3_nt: TGCGCCAGCAGCCAATCGAGAGTAGCCAAAAACATTCAGTACTTC; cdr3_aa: CASSQSRVAKNIQYF
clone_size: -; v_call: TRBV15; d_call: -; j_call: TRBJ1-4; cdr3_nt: TGTGCCACCAGCAGAGGGGGGGCAACTAATGAAAAACTGTTTTTT; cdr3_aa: CATSRGGATNEKLFF
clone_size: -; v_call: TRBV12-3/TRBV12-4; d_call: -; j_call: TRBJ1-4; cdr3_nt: TGTGCCAGCAGCCCCGGCCGTTGGGAAAAACTGTTTTTT; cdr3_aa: CASSPGRWEKLFF
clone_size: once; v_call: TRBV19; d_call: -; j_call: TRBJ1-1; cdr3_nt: TGTGCCAGTAGTATCGGTAACGAAAACACTGAAGCTTTCTTT; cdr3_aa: CASSIGNENTEAFF
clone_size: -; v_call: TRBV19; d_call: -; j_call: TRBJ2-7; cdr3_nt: TGTGCCAGTAGTATTGCTGACAACGAGCAGTACTTC; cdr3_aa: CASSIADNEQYF
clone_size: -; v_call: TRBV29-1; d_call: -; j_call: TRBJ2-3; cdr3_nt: TGCAGCGTTGATCAGGGAAGCACAGATACGCAGTATTTT; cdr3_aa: CSVDQGSTDTQYF
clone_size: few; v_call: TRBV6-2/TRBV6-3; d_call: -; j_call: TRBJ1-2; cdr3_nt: TGTGCCAGCAGTCACGAGACAGGACTCAACTATGGCTACACCTTC; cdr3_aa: CASSHETGLNYGYTF
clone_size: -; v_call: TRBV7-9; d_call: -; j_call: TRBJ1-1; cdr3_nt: TGTGCCAGCAGCTTAGACCCTAGCGGGGCTGAAGCTTTCTTT; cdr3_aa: CASSLDPSGAEAFF
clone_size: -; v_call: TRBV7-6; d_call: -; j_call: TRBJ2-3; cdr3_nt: TGTGCCAGCAAACCCGGGGGAAGTCTGAGCACAGATACGCAGTATTTT; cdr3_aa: CASKPGGSLSTDTQYF
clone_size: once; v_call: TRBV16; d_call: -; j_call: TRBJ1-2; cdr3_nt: TGTGCCAGCAGCCCCGGTAGTGCCTATGGCTACACCTTC; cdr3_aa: CASSPGSAYGYTF
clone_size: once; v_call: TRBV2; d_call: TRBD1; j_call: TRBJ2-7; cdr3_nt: TGTGCCAGCAGGGAAGGACAGGGAAGTAACTCCTACGAGCAGTACTTC; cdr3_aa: CASREGQGSNSYEQYF
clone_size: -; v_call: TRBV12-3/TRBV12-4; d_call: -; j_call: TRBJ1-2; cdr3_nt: TGTGCCAGCAGTGGAGACTCCTATGGCTACACCTTC; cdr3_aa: CASSGDSYGYTF
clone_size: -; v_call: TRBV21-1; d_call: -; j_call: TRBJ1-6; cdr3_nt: TGTGCCAGCAGCGAAGAGGAGCAAAATTCACCCCTCCACTTT; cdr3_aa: CASSEEEQNSPLHF
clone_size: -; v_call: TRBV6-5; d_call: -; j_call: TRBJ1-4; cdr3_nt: TGTGCCAGCAGTTACTCACAGGTTGGCATTGGTGAAAAACTGTTTTTT; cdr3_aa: CASSYSQVGIGEKLFF
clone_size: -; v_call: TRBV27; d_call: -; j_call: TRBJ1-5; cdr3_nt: TGTGCCAGCAGTTTATCTGGCCCCAGGGCGAGCAATCAGCCCCAGCATTTT; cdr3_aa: CASSLSGPRASNQPQHF
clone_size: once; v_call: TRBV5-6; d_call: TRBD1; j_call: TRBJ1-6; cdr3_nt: TGTGCCAGCAGCACTGAGACAGGGGTGACATTT; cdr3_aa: CASSTETGVTF
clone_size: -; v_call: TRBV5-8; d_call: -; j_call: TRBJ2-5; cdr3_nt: TGTGCCAGCAGCTTCACATCCGACCAGTACTTC; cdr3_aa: CASSFTSDQYF
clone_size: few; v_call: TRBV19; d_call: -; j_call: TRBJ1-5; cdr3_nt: TGTGCCAGTAGTCCACAATCCGGAGGTTTCGTAGGTTTT; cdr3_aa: CASSPQSGGFVGF
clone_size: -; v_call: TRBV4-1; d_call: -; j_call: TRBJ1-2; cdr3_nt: TGCGCCAGCAGCCTGAGAGGGGCAGGCGGTCTACTCTATGGCTACACCTTC; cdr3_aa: CASSLRGAGGLLYGYTF